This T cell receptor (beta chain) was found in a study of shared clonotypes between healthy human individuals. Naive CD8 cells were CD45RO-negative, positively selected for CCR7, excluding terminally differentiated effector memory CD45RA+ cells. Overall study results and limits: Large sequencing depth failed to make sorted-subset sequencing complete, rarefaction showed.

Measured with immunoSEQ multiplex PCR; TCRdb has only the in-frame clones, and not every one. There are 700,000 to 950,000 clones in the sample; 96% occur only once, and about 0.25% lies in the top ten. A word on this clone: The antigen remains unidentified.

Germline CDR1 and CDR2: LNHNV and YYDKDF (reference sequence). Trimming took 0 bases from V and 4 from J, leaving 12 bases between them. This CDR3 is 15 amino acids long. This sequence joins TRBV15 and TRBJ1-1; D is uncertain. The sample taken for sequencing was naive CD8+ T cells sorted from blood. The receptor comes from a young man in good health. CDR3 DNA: TGTGCCACCAGCAGAGATGGATTAGGTGGCACTGAAGCTTTCTTT. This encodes CATSRDGLGGTEAFF.